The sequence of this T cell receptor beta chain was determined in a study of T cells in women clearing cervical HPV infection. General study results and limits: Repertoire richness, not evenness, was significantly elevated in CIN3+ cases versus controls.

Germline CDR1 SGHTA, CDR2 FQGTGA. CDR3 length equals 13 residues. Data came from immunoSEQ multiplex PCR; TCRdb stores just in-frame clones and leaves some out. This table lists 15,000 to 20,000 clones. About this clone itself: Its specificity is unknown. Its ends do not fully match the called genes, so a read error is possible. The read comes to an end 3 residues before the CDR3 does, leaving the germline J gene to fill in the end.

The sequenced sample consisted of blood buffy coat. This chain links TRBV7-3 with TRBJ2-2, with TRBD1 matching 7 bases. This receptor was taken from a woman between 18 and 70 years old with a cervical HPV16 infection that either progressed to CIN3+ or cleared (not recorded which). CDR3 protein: CASSFDRAGGLFF. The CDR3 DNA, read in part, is TGTGCCAGCAGCTTCGACAGGGCTGGGGGG.